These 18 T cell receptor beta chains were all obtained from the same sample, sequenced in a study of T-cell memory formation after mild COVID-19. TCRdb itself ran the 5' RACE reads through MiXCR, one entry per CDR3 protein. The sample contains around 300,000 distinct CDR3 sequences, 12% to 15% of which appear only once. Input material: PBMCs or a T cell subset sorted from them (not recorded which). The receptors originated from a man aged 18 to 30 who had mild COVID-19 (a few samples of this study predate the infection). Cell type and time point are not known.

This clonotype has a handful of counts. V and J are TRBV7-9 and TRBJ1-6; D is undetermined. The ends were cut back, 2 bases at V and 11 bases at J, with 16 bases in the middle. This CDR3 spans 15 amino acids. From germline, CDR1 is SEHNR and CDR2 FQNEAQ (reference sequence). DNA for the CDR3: TGTGCCAGCAGCTTATTAAGCGGGCGGGCAGCACCCCTCCACTTT. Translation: CASSLLSGRAAPLHF.

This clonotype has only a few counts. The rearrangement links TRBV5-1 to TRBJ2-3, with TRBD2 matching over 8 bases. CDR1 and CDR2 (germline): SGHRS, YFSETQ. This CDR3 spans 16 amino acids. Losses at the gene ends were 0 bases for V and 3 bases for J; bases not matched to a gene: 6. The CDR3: CASSLAGGGQTDTQYF. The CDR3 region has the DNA TGCGCCAGCAGCTTGGCCGGGGGGGGGCAGACAGATACGCAGTATTTT.

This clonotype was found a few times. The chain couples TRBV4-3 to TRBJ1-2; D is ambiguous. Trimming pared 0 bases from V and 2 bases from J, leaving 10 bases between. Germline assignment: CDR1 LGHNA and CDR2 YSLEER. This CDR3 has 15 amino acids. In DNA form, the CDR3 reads TGCGCCAGCAGCCAAGATCATGTGCAGAACTATGGCTACACCTTC. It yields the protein CASSQDHVQNYGYTF.

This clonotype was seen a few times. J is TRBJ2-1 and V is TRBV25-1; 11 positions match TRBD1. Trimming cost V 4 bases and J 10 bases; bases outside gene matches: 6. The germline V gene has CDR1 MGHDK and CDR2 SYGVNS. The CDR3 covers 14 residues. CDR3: CASSADRGLGEQFF. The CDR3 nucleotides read TGTGCCAGCAGTGCGGACAGGGGGCTCGGCGAGCAGTTCTTC.

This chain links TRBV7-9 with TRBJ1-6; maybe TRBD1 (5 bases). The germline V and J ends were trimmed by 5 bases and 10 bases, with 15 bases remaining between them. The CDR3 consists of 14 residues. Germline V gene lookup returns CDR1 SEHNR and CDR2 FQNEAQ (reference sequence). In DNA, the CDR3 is TGTGCCAGCAGCCCTAGTGGGGCCAACTCACCCCTCCACTTT. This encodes CASSPSGANSPLHF.

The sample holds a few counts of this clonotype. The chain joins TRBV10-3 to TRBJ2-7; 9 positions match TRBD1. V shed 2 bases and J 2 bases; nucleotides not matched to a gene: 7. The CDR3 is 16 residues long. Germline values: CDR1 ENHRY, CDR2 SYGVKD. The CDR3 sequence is CAISEGGQGRTYEQYV. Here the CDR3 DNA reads TGTGCCATCAGTGAGGGGGGACAGGGAAGGACCTACGAGCAGTACGTC.

CDR3 in amino acids: CTSSRDLASYEQYF. DNA for the CDR3: TGCACCAGCAGCCGGGACTTAGCCTCCTACGAGCAGTACTTC. The rearrangement uses TRBV1 and TRBJ2-7; the table's D call, TRBD2, has no DNA check behind it. TRBV1 is labeled a pseudogene. The CDR3 totals 14 residues.

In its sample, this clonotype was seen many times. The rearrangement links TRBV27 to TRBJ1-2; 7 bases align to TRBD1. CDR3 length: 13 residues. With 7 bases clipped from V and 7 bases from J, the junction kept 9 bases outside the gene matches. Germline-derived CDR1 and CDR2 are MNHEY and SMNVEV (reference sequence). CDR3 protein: CASTTTGVGGYTF. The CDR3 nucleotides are TGTGCCAGCACCACCACAGGGGTCGGTGGCTACACCTTC.

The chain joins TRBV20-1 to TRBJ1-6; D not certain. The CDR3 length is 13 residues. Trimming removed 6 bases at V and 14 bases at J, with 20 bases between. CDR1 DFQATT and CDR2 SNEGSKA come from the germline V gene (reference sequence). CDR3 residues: CSAGPTAGLALHF. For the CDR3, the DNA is TGCAGTGCCGGGCCGACGGCGGGTCTCGCCCTCCACTTT.

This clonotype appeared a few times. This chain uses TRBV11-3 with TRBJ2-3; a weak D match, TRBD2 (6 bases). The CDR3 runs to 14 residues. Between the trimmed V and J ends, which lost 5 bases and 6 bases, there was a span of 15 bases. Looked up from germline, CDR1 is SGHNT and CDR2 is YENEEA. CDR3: CASSLRFGGDTQYF. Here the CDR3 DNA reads TGTGCCAGCAGCCTCCGTTTTGGGGGGGATACGCAGTATTTT.

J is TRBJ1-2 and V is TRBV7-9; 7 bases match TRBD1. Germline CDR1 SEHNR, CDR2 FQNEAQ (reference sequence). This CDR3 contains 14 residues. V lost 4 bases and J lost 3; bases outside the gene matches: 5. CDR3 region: CASSSPGTDYGYTF. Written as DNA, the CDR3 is TGTGCCAGCAGCTCCCCCGGGACAGACTATGGCTACACCTTC. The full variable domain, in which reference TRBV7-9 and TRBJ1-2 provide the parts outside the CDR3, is DTGVSQNPRHKITKRGQNVTFRCDPISEHNRLYWYRQTLGQGPEFLTYFQNEAQLEKSRLLSDRFSAERPKGSFSTLEIQRTEQGDSAMYLCASSSPGTDYGYTFGSGTRLTVV.

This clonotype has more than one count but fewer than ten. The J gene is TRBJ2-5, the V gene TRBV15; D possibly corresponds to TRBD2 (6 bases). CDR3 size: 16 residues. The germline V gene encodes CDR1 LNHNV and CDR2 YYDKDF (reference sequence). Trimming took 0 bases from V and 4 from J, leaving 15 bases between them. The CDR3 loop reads CATSRDHPGVGETQYF. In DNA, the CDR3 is TGTGCCACCAGCAGAGATCATCCGGGGGTAGGAGAGACCCAGTACTTC.

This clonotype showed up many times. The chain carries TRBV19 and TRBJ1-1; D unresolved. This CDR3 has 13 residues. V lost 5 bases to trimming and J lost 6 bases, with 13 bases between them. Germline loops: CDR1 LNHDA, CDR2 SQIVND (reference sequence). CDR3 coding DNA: TGTGCCAGTAGTCAGTCTGTGAGCGCTGAAGCTTTCTTT. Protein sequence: CASSQSVSAEAFF. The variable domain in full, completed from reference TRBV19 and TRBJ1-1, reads DGGITQSPKYLFRKEGQNVTLSCEQNLNHDAMYWYRQDPGQGLRLIYYSQIVNDFQKGDIAEGYSVSREKKESFPLTVTSAQKNPTAFYLCASSQSVSAEAFFGQGTRLTVV.

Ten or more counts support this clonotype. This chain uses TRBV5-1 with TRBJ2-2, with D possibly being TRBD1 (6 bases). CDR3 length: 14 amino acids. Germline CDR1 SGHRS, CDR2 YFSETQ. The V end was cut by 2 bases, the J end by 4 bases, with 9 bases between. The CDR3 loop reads CASSFGQLTGELFF. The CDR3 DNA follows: TGCGCCAGCAGCTTCGGACAGCTCACCGGGGAGCTGTTTTTT.

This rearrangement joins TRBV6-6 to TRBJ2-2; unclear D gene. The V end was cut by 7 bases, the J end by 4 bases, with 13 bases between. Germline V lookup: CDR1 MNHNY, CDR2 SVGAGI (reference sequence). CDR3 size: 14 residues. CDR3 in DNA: TGTGCCAGCATGTCTCCTCGGAGCACCGGGGAGCTGTTTTTT. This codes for CASMSPRSTGELFF.

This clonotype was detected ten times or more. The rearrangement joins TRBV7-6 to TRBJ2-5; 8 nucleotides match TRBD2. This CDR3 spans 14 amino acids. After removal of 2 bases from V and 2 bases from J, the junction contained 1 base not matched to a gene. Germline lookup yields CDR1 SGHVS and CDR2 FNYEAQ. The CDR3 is CASSLTGGQETQYF. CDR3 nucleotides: TGTGCCAGCAGCTTAACGGGGGGGCAAGAGACCCAGTACTTC.

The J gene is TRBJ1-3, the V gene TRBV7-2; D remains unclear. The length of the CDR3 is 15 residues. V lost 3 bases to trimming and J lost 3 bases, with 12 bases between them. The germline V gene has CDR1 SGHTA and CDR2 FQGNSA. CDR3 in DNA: TGTGCCAGCAGCTTCGCAGGAGTTATTGGAAACACCATATATTTT. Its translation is CASSFAGVIGNTIYF.

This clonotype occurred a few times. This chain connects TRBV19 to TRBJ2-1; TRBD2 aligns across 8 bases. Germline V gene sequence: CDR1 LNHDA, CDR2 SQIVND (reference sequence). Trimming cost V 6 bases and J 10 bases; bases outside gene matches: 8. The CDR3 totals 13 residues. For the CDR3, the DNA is TGTGCCAGTAGACCTCGGGGGGGCGGGGAGCAGTTCTTC. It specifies CASRPRGGGEQFF.